This is a list of T cell receptor beta chains from one sample in a study of T cell responses to AZD1222 COVID-19 vaccine. Generated by immunoSEQ multiplex PCR, the TCRdb table keeps only in-frame clones and is missing some. The repertoire holds 160,000 or so clones, with more than 90% as singletons. This specimen consisted of peripheral blood, obtained 28 days after the second AZD1222 dose. The receptors here all came from an adult who received the AZD1222 COVID-19 vaccine. Each CDR3 is given with its conserved first and last residue. A D gene is named only where the DNA matches it firmly. Not all rows give a size; the values are once, few, many and, for expanded clones, a class.

v_gene,abundance,d_gene,j_gene,len,CDR3nt,CDR3aa
TRBV23-1,NA,TRBD2,TRBJ2-1,21,TGCGCCAGCAGTCAAAGGGGGTGGACTAGCGGGAGTAAACGCTCCTACAATGAGCAGTTCTTC,CASSQRGWTSGSKRSYNEQFF
TRBV7-2,NA,NA,TRBJ2-3,12,TGTGCCAGCAGCCCCTACACAGATACGCAGTATTTT,CASSPYTDTQYF
TRBV14,few,NA,TRBJ1-1,11,TGTGCCAGCAGCCCAGTTCCAGAAGCTTTCTTT,CASSPVPEAFF
TRBV5-5,NA,TRBD2,TRBJ2-2,15,TGTGCCAGCAGCCCATCCCGGGGGGGGGCCAGGGAGCTGTTTTTT,CASSPSRGGARELFF
TRBV30,NA,NA,TRBJ1-5,13,TGTGCCTGGAGTGTACGGGCGCTTCAGCCCCAGCATTTT,CAWSVRALQPQHF
TRBV5-1,NA,NA,TRBJ1-3,14,TGCGCCAGCAGAAAGGAACTAACTGGAAACACCATATATTTT,CASRKELTGNTIYF
TRBV3-1/TRBV3-2,NA,NA,TRBJ1-1,13,TGTGCCAGCAGCCTCCTTAACAGCGCTGAAGCTTTCTTT,CASSLLNSAEAFF
TRBV7-9,NA,TRBD2,TRBJ2-7,18,TGTGCCAGCAGCTCCAAAATAGTAGCGGGTCAGAGCTCCTACGAGCAGTACTTC,CASSSKIVAGQSSYEQYF
TRBV18,NA,TRBD1,TRBJ2-2,16,TGTGCCAGCTCACTCTCGACAGGGCCTAGCACCGGGGAGCTGTTTTTT,CASSLSTGPSTGELFF
TRBV7-2,once,NA,TRBJ2-7,17,TGTGCCAGCAGCCCAGAGGGCTCCGGGTCCGGTATCTACGAGCAGTACTTC,CASSPEGSGSGIYEQYF
TRBV27,NA,NA,TRBJ1-1,15,TGTGCCAGCAGTCAAATAGGGGGTAAGAGGACTGAAGCTTTCTTT,CASSQIGGKRTEAFF
TRBV27,NA,NA,TRBJ1-2,16,TGTGCCAGCAGTTTAAGTATTTACTCCAGGAACTATGGCTACACCTTC,CASSLSIYSRNYGYTF
TRBV6-1,NA,TRBD1,TRBJ1-2,14,TGTGCCAGCAGTGAAGCTAGGGGGCGTTACGGCTACACCTTC,CASSEARGRYGYTF
TRBV10-3,NA,NA,TRBJ1-1,12,TGTGCCATCAGTGCGGCGGGCACTGAAGCTTTCTTT,CAISAAGTEAFF
TRBV15,NA,NA,TRBJ1-3,14,TGTGCCACCAGCTCCGAGTGGCTAGGAAACACCATATATTTT,CATSSEWLGNTIYF
TRBV14,NA,NA,TRBJ1-1,15,TGTGCCAGCAGCCAAGATGCGGCCTTGAACACTGAAGCTTTCTTT,CASSQDAALNTEAFF
TRBV9,NA,TRBD1,TRBJ1-3,15,TGTGCCAGCAGCGACGACAGGGGCCTTGGAAACACCATATATTTT,CASSDDRGLGNTIYF
TRBV5-4,NA,TRBD2,TRBJ2-5,16,TGTGCCAGCAGCTCAGGAGCGGGAGGGCGGGGAGAGACCCAGTACTTC,CASSSGAGGRGETQYF
TRBV20-1,NA,NA,TRBJ2-2,15,TGCAGTGCTAGTTCGCGACTAGTCTTTTCCGGGGAGCTGTTTTTT,CSASSRLVFSGELFF
TRBV25-1,NA,TRBD2,TRBJ2-7,13,TGTGCCGGCACCCTTAGCGGGAGCTACGAGCAGTACTTC,CAGTLSGSYEQYF
TRBV15,once,TRBD1,TRBJ1-4,16,TGTGCCACCAGCAGGTCGATACCAGGGGGCGTTGAAAAACTGTTTTTT,CATSRSIPGGVEKLFF
TRBV9,NA,NA,TRBJ1-6,14,TGTGCCAGCAGCGTAGCTTTGGGGAATTCACCCCTCCACTTT,CASSVALGNSPLHF
TRBV19,NA,TRBD2,TRBJ2-1,14,TGTGCCAGTAGTATAGGAACTAGCGGTGTTGAGCAGTTCTTC,CASSIGTSGVEQFF
TRBV11-2,NA,NA,TRBJ2-3,13,TGTGCCAGCAGCCTAGGAGCCAGAGATACGCAGTATTTT,CASSLGARDTQYF
TRBV19,NA,TRBD1,TRBJ2-3,15,TGTGCCAGTAGTATACCGGGACAGGGGACAGATACGCAGTATTTT,CASSIPGQGTDTQYF
TRBV25-1,NA,NA,TRBJ1-2,12,TGTGCCAGCAGTGAATACCACTATGGCTACACCTTC,CASSEYHYGYTF
TRBV3-1/TRBV3-2,NA,TRBD1,TRBJ2-1,17,TGTGCCAGCAGCCGGACAAAATCGGGACAGGGGACGAATGAGCAGTTCTTC,CASSRTKSGQGTNEQFF
TRBV11-3,NA,NA,TRBJ2-2,13,TGTGCCAGCAGCTCAGAGTCCACCGGGGAGCTGTTTTTT,CASSSESTGELFF
TRBV4-1,NA,NA,TRBJ1-1,14,TGCGCCAGCAGCCTAGAGGTTTCGAACACTGAAGCTTTCTTT,CASSLEVSNTEAFF
TRBV7-2,NA,NA,TRBJ1-2,14,TGTGCCAGCAGCCTTGACAGCTCTAACTATGGCTACACCTTC,CASSLDSSNYGYTF
TRBV27,NA,NA,TRBJ1-2,13,TGTGCCAGCACCCCTGGGGGCGGCTATGGCTACACCTTC,CASTPGGGYGYTF
TRBV6-5,NA,TRBD1,TRBJ1-5,14,TGTGCCAGCGAGGACAGGGCCTCCAATCAGCCCCAGCATTTT,CASEDRASNQPQHF
TRBV15,NA,TRBD1,TRBJ1-6,15,TGTGCCACCAGCAGAGAGTTTACAGGGGGTTCACCCCTCCACTTT,CATSREFTGGSPLHF
TRBV6-1,NA,TRBD1,TRBJ2-7,16,TGTGCCAGCAGTGAAGGTGGGACAGGGGGCTGGTACGAGCAGTACTTC,CASSEGGTGGWYEQYF
TRBV7-9,NA,TRBD2,TRBJ2-1,15,TGTGCCAGCAGCCCCCGTACAGCGGGAGCGAATGAGCAGTTCTTC,CASSPRTAGANEQFF
TRBV3-1/TRBV3-2,NA,NA,TRBJ1-2,11,TGTGCCAGCAGCTTCAGACAGGAAGCAGCCTTC,CASSFRQEAAF